A single sample is the source of the 12 T cell receptor beta chains below, sequenced in a study of blood T cell repertoires in COVID-19. Assay: immunoSEQ multiplex PCR; the TCRdb copy retains only in-frame clones and omits some. The sample shows around 150,000 clones, more than 80% of them seen only once. The sequenced sample was peripheral blood. The origin of the receptors is a human donor in a cohort sampled during active COVID-19.

The chain carries TRBV6-2 or TRBV6-3 and TRBJ2-7; TRBD1 aligns across 8 bases. Germline V gives CDR1 MNHEY, CDR2 SVGEGT. The length of the CDR3 is 16 residues. V was pared by 2 bases and J by 5 bases, with 11 bases of the junction left unmatched. This CDR3 reads CASSYGDGAGGDEQYF. The CDR3 bases are TGTGCCAGCAGTTACGGAGACGGGGCAGGGGGCGACGAGCAGTACTTC.

There are a few counts of this clone. CDR3 in amino acids: CASSQVGKREEQYF. The CDR3 region has the DNA TGTGCCAGCAGCCAAGTAGGTAAGAGGGAGGAGCAGTACTTC. The V and J genes are TRBV3-1 (or the pseudogene TRBV3-2) and TRBJ2-7; D is possibly TRBD2 (5 bases). CDR3 size: 14 residues. Germline CDR1 is LGHDT and CDR2 is YNNKEL (reference sequence). V lost 1 base, J lost 7 bases, and 14 bases lay in between.

The chain recombines TRBV6-2 or TRBV6-3 with TRBJ2-7; 9 bases fit TRBD2. Trimming at V came to 3 bases and at J to 4 bases, leaving 7 bases not matched to a gene. Germline V gene lookup returns CDR1 MNHEY and CDR2 SVGEGT. The CDR3 has 15 amino acids. The CDR3 reads CASSYGEREVYEQYF. The DNA of the CDR3 is TGTGCCAGCAGTTATGGGGAGCGGGAGGTATACGAGCAGTACTTC.

The chain has TRBV18 and TRBJ1-1, with a weak D call TRBD1 (6 bases). V was clipped by 2 bases and J by 7 bases, with 11 bases between them. CDR3 length: 13 amino acids. Germline V lookup: CDR1 KGHSH, CDR2 LQKENI. The CDR3 region has the DNA TGTGCCAGCTCACCAGGGGGCCAGCTTGAAGCTTTCTTT. It translates to CASSPGGQLEAFF.

The V and J genes are TRBV5-4 and TRBJ2-7; no definite D call. V was clipped by 3 bases and J by 4 bases, with 8 bases between them. The CDR3 sequence is 12 residues long. Germline CDR1 reads SGHNT; CDR2 reads YYREEE (reference sequence). CDR3 DNA sequence: TGTGCCAGCAGCTATGCAGGATACGAGCAGTACTTC. Its protein product is CASSYAGYEQYF.

This clone has more than one count but fewer than ten. The genes are TRBV5-6 and TRBJ1-2, with 9 nucleotides matching TRBD1. Germline-derived CDR1 and CDR2 are SGHDT and YYEEEE. The CDR3 length is 14 residues. V shed 1 base and J 7 bases; nucleotides not matched to a gene: 5. Here the CDR3 reads CASSLTGGKGGYTF. The CDR3 region has the DNA TGTGCCAGCAGCTTGACAGGGGGCAAGGGTGGCTACACCTTC.

This chain joins TRBV18 and TRBJ2-7; no clear D. Trimming took 6 bases from V and 3 from J, leaving 15 bases between them. The CDR3 sequence is 14 residues long. The germline V gene has CDR1 KGHSH and CDR2 LQKENI. For the CDR3, the DNA is TGTGCCAGCTCCCCCGCCGAGGCCCTCTACGAGCAGTACTTC. Translation gives CASSPAEALYEQYF.

The chain links TRBV5-1 to TRBJ2-1; D unclear. The CDR3 is 15 amino acids. The ends were cut back, 1 base at V and 0 bases at J, with 8 bases in the middle. In germline, CDR1 is SGHRS, CDR2 YFSETQ. As DNA, the CDR3 is TGCGCCAGCAGCTTGACGTTCAGCTCCTACAATGAGCAGTTCTTC. This gives the protein CASSLTFSSYNEQFF.

The rearrangement joins TRBV4-1 to TRBJ1-3, with D unresolved. Trimming stripped 4 bases from V and 6 bases from J, with 16 bases between. The germline gives CDR1 MGHRA, CDR2 YSYEKL. There are 15 residues in the CDR3. CDR3 amino acids: CASSLQQGQENTIYF. CDR3 nucleotide sequence: TGCGCCAGCAGCCTACAACAAGGTCAGGAAAACACCATATATTTT.

The V and J genes are TRBV30 and TRBJ2-3, with 13 bases aligning to TRBD2. CDR1 GTSNPN and CDR2 SVGIG come from the germline V gene (reference sequence). V gave up 0 bases and J gave up 1 base; unmatched junction bases: 4. The CDR3 spans 17 residues. CDR3 region: CAWSVLAGGRGTDTQYF. CDR3 DNA sequence: TGTGCCTGGAGTGTACTAGCGGGGGGGCGCGGCACAGATACGCAGTATTTT.

This sequence joins TRBV7-8 and TRBJ1-1; the D gene is possibly TRBD1 (5 bases). V lost 5 bases and J lost 1, with 14 bases in between. Germline V gene sequence: CDR1 SGHVS, CDR2 FQNEAQ. This CDR3 has 15 amino acids. This CDR3 reads CASSHRQTTNTEAFF. As DNA, the CDR3 is TGTGCCAGCAGCCACCGACAGACGACGAACACTGAAGCTTTCTTT.

The gene calls are TRBV3-1 (or the pseudogene TRBV3-2) and TRBJ1-5, with TRBD1 matching over 7 bases. In germline, CDR1 is LGHDT, CDR2 YNNKEL (reference sequence). The trim removed 1 base at V and 7 bases at J, leaving 4 bases unmatched. The CDR3 spans 14 residues. The CDR3 bases are TGTGCCAGCAGCCAAGGCCGAGGGGGCCAGCCCCAGCATTTT. It translates to CASSQGRGGQPQHF.